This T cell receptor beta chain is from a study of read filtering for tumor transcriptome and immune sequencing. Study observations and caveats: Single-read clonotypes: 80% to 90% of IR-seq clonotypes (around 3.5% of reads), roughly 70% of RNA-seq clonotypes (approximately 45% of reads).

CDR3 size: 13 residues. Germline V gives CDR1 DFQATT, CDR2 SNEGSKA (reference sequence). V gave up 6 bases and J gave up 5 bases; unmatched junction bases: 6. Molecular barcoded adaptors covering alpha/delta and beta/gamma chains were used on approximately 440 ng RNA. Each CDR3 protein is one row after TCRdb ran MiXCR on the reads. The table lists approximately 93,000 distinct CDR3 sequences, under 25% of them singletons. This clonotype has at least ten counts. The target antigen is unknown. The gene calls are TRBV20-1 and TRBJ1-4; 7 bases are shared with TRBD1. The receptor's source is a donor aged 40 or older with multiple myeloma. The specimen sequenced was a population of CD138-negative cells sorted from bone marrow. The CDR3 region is CSAETGRNEKLFF. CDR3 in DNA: TGCAGTGCCGAGACAGGGCGGAATGAAAAACTGTTTTTT.